The source of this T cell receptor (beta chain) is a study of CDR3 diversity in severe acne. The CDR3 runs to 15 residues. Germline V gene lookup returns CDR1 SEHNR and CDR2 FQNEAQ (reference sequence). V was cut by 1 base and J by 2 bases, with 8 bases left in between. A single record per CDR3 protein comes from TCRdb applying MiXCR to the PCR reads. Counted here are around 94,000 distinct CDR3 sequences, more than 45% occurring once; the ten biggest clones make up roughly 12%. Material: blood. V gene TRBV7-9 combines with J gene TRBJ2-2; D is unresolved. The TCR was taken from a male donor with acne. The CDR3 DNA is TGTGCCAGCAGCTTAGAGGGCCTCAACACCGGGGAGCTGTTTTTT. Its protein product is CASSLEGLNTGELFF.